The entry that follows covers one T cell receptor (beta chain) sequence. As yet, its antigen is unknown. J was trimmed by 0 bases and V by 6 bases; bases with no gene match: 10. The germline gives CDR1 MNHEY, CDR2 SVGEGT. This CDR3 has 16 amino acids. The sample belongs to a study of T-cell memory formation after mild COVID-19. One entry per CDR3 protein results from TCRdb running MiXCR on the 5' RACE reads. This sample has about 410,000 distinct CDR3 sequences; more than 15% occur once, and the top ten carry roughly 21%. Study-level findings and limits: Researchers report contracting CD4+ clones mostly in CM and EM, with CD8+ clones in EMRA. Certain responding clones were present in pre-infection memory, suggesting participation of cross-reactive memory. Clones shrinking between day 15 and 85 showed a balanced CD4/CD8 split, and those that grew later tilted toward CD4+.

The sequenced material came from PBMCs or a T cell subset sorted from them (not recorded which). The V gene is TRBV6-2 or TRBV6-3, the J gene TRBJ1-1; 7 bases fit TRBD1. The sequence was collected from a man aged 18-30 years who had mild COVID-19 (a few samples of this study predate the infection). Cell type and time point are not known. The CDR3 is CASRIWGTDMNTEAFF. CDR3 DNA sequence: TGTGCCAGCAGAATATGGGGGACAGACATGAACACTGAAGCTTTCTTT.